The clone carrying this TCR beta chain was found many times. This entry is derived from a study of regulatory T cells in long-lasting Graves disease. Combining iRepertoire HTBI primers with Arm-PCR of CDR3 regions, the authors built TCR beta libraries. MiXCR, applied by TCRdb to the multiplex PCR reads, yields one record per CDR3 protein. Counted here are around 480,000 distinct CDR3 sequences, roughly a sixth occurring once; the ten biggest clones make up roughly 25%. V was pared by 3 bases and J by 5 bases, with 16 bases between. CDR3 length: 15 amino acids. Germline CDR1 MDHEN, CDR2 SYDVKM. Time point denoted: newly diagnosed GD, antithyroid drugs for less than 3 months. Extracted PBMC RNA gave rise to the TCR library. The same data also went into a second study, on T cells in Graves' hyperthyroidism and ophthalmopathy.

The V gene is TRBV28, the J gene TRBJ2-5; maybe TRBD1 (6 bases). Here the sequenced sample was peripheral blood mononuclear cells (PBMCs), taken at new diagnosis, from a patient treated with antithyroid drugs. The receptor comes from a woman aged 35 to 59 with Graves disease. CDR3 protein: CASSFLGAASETQYF. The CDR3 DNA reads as TGTGCCAGCAGTTTTCTGGGGGCCGCATCGGAGACCCAGTACTTC. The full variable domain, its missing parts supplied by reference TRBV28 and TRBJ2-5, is DVKVTQSSRYLVKRTGEKVFLECVQDMDHENMFWYRQDPGLGLRLIYFSYDVKMKEKGDIPEGYSVSREKKERFSLILESASTNQTSMYLCASSFLGAASETQYFGPGTRLLVL.